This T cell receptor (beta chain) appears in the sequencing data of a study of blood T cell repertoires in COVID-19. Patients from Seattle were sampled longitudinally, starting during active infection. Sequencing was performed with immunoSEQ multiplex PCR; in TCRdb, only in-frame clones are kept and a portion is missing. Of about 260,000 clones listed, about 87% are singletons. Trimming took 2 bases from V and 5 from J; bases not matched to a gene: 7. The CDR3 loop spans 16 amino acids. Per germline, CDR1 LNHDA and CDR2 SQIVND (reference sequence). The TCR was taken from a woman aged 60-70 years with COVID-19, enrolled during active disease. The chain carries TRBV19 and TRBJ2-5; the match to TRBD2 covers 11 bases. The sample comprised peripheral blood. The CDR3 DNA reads TGTGCCAGTAGTATACTAGCGGGAGGACCGGGGGAGACCCAGTACTTC. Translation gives CASSILAGGPGETQYF.